This T cell receptor (beta chain) appears in the sequencing data of a study of T cell repertoires in cytomegalovirus infection. This clonotype showed up just a few times. The germline V gene has CDR1 SGHTA and CDR2 FQGNSA. The CDR3 is made up of 16 amino acids. V was shortened by 5 bases and J by 2 bases, with 15 bases between the two germline ends. TCRdb ran MiXCR on the reads and lists one entry per CDR3 protein. Here the sample spans about 450,000 distinct CDR3 sequences, 31% being singletons. The material sequenced was PBMCs. V gene TRBV7-2 combines with J gene TRBJ2-2; D may be TRBD1 (5 bases). The TCR originated in a human donor in good health (CMV status not recorded). Some clones in this sample may be carry-over from other donors' samples. The CDR3 loop reads CASSRRVGSNTGELFF. For the CDR3, the DNA is TGTGCCAGCAGCCGCAGGGTTGGGTCAAACACCGGGGAGCTGTTTTTT.